The rows below give T cell receptor beta chains drawn from one sample of a study of T cell responses to AZD1222 COVID-19 vaccine. Sequenced by immunoSEQ multiplex PCR; TCRdb stores in-frame clones only, minus some. This sample yields about 85,000 clones, of which roughly nine tenths are seen a single time; around 3% belongs to the top ten. The specimen comprised peripheral blood, sampled on day 0 of AZD1222 vaccination. The receptor set was obtained from an adult in good health. Both conserved end residues are part of each CDR3. A D gene is named only where the DNA matches it firmly. The size of a clone is reported for some rows only, either as once, few or many, or as a class for expanded clones.

abundance: NA
j_gene: TRBJ1-2
v_gene: TRBV25-1
d_gene: TRBD1
CDR3nt: TGTGCCAGCACCCGACAGGGCTATGGCTACACCTTC
CDR3aa: CASTRQGYGYTF

abundance: NA
j_gene: TRBJ1-4
v_gene: TRBV3-1/TRBV3-2
d_gene: TRBD1
CDR3nt: TGTGCCAGCAGCCAAGAGGGACAGGGCATTTATGAAAAACTGTTTTTT
CDR3aa: CASSQEGQGIYEKLFF

abundance: NA
j_gene: TRBJ1-5
v_gene: TRBV6-5
d_gene: TRBD1
CDR3nt: TGTGCCAGCAGCCCCGGGACAGCTCTCAATCAGCCCCAGCATTTT
CDR3aa: CASSPGTALNQPQHF

abundance: NA
j_gene: TRBJ1-1
v_gene: TRBV3-1/TRBV3-2
d_gene: NA
CDR3nt: TGTGCCAGCAGACCACAGACCCTGAACACTGAAGCTTTCTTT
CDR3aa: CASRPQTLNTEAFF

abundance: NA
j_gene: TRBJ2-5
v_gene: TRBV5-1
d_gene: NA
CDR3nt: TGCGCCAGCAGCTTGGACAGACCCGGGACCCAGTACTTC
CDR3aa: CASSLDRPGTQYF

abundance: NA
j_gene: TRBJ2-7
v_gene: TRBV30
d_gene: TRBD2
CDR3nt: TGTGCCTGGAGTGTAAGCGGGGCCGCCTACGAGCAGTACTTC
CDR3aa: CAWSVSGAAYEQYF

abundance: NA
j_gene: TRBJ2-3
v_gene: TRBV6-4
d_gene: NA
CDR3nt: TGTGTCCAGCAGCCGGACTATGACAACAGAGCTAGCACAGATACGCAGTATTTT
CDR3aa: CVQQPDYDNRASTDTQYF

abundance: NA
j_gene: TRBJ2-4
v_gene: TRBV24-1
d_gene: TRBD2
CDR3nt: TGTGCCACCAGTGATGATTCGGGGGGGGAGGGATTTAAAAACATTCAGTACTTC
CDR3aa: CATSDDSGGEGFKNIQYF

abundance: NA
j_gene: TRBJ1-1
v_gene: TRBV29-1
d_gene: TRBD1
CDR3nt: TGCAGCGCTCGATACAGGGGGCGGAACACTGAAGCTTTCTTT
CDR3aa: CSARYRGRNTEAFF

abundance: once
j_gene: TRBJ1-1
v_gene: TRBV18
d_gene: TRBD1
CDR3nt: TGTGCCAGCTCAGTACGAGGACAGGGGCCCATGAACACTGAAGCTTTCTTT
CDR3aa: CASSVRGQGPMNTEAFF

abundance: few
j_gene: TRBJ2-1
v_gene: TRBV14
d_gene: NA
CDR3nt: TGTGCCAGCAGCCAAGCCAATGAGCAGTTCTTC
CDR3aa: CASSQANEQFF

abundance: few
j_gene: TRBJ1-2
v_gene: TRBV28
d_gene: NA
CDR3nt: TGTGCCAGCAGTTTAGAGCATAACTATGGCTACACCTTC
CDR3aa: CASSLEHNYGYTF

abundance: NA
j_gene: TRBJ1-5
v_gene: TRBV7-8
d_gene: NA
CDR3nt: TGTGCCAGCAGCTTAATGCCCTCCGGACAAAGTCAGCCCCAGCATTTT
CDR3aa: CASSLMPSGQSQPQHF

abundance: NA
j_gene: TRBJ2-7
v_gene: TRBV5-8
d_gene: TRBD1
CDR3nt: TGTGCCAGCAGCATTGACAGGGAATACGAGCAGTACTTC
CDR3aa: CASSIDREYEQYF

abundance: NA
j_gene: TRBJ2-7
v_gene: TRBV7-6
d_gene: TRBD2
CDR3nt: TGTGCCAGCAGCCCCGGGACTAGCGGACCTTTCTCCTACGAGCAGTACTTC
CDR3aa: CASSPGTSGPFSYEQYF

abundance: NA
j_gene: TRBJ2-2
v_gene: TRBV19
d_gene: TRBD2
CDR3nt: TGTGCCAGTAGTAGCCTGCGGACTAGCGGTGGCGGGGAGCTGTTTTTT
CDR3aa: CASSSLRTSGGGELFF